The present T cell receptor beta chain was sequenced within a study of early T cells in non-severe SARS-CoV-2 infection. About the research overall: Bulk RNA from unsorted whole blood was sequenced; chains were unpaired.

The CDR3 runs 14 residues. Germline CDR1 LGHDT, CDR2 YNNKEL (reference sequence). The ends were cut back, 1 base at V and 8 bases at J, with 13 bases in the middle. Researchers tagged individual cDNA molecules with unique molecular identifiers. TCRdb reprocessed the 5' RACE reads via MiXCR and lists one record per CDR3 protein. The data show 70,000 to 95,000 distinct CDR3 sequences, roughly 14% seen once. General observations from the study: Lookups in VDJdb leaned toward anti-spike CD8 responses and missed private and CD4 specificities.

This clonotype was seen a handful of times. The antigen remains unidentified. The rearrangement links TRBV3-1 to TRBJ2-3, with no clear D. The source is an adult who was a healthcare worker with PCR-confirmed SARS-CoV-2 infection or an uninfected control (not recorded which). The sample consisted of whole blood. In DNA, the CDR3 is TGTGCCAGCAGCCAAGCCCCAGCGCCTAGTACGCAGTATTTT. Protein product: CASSQAPAPSTQYF.